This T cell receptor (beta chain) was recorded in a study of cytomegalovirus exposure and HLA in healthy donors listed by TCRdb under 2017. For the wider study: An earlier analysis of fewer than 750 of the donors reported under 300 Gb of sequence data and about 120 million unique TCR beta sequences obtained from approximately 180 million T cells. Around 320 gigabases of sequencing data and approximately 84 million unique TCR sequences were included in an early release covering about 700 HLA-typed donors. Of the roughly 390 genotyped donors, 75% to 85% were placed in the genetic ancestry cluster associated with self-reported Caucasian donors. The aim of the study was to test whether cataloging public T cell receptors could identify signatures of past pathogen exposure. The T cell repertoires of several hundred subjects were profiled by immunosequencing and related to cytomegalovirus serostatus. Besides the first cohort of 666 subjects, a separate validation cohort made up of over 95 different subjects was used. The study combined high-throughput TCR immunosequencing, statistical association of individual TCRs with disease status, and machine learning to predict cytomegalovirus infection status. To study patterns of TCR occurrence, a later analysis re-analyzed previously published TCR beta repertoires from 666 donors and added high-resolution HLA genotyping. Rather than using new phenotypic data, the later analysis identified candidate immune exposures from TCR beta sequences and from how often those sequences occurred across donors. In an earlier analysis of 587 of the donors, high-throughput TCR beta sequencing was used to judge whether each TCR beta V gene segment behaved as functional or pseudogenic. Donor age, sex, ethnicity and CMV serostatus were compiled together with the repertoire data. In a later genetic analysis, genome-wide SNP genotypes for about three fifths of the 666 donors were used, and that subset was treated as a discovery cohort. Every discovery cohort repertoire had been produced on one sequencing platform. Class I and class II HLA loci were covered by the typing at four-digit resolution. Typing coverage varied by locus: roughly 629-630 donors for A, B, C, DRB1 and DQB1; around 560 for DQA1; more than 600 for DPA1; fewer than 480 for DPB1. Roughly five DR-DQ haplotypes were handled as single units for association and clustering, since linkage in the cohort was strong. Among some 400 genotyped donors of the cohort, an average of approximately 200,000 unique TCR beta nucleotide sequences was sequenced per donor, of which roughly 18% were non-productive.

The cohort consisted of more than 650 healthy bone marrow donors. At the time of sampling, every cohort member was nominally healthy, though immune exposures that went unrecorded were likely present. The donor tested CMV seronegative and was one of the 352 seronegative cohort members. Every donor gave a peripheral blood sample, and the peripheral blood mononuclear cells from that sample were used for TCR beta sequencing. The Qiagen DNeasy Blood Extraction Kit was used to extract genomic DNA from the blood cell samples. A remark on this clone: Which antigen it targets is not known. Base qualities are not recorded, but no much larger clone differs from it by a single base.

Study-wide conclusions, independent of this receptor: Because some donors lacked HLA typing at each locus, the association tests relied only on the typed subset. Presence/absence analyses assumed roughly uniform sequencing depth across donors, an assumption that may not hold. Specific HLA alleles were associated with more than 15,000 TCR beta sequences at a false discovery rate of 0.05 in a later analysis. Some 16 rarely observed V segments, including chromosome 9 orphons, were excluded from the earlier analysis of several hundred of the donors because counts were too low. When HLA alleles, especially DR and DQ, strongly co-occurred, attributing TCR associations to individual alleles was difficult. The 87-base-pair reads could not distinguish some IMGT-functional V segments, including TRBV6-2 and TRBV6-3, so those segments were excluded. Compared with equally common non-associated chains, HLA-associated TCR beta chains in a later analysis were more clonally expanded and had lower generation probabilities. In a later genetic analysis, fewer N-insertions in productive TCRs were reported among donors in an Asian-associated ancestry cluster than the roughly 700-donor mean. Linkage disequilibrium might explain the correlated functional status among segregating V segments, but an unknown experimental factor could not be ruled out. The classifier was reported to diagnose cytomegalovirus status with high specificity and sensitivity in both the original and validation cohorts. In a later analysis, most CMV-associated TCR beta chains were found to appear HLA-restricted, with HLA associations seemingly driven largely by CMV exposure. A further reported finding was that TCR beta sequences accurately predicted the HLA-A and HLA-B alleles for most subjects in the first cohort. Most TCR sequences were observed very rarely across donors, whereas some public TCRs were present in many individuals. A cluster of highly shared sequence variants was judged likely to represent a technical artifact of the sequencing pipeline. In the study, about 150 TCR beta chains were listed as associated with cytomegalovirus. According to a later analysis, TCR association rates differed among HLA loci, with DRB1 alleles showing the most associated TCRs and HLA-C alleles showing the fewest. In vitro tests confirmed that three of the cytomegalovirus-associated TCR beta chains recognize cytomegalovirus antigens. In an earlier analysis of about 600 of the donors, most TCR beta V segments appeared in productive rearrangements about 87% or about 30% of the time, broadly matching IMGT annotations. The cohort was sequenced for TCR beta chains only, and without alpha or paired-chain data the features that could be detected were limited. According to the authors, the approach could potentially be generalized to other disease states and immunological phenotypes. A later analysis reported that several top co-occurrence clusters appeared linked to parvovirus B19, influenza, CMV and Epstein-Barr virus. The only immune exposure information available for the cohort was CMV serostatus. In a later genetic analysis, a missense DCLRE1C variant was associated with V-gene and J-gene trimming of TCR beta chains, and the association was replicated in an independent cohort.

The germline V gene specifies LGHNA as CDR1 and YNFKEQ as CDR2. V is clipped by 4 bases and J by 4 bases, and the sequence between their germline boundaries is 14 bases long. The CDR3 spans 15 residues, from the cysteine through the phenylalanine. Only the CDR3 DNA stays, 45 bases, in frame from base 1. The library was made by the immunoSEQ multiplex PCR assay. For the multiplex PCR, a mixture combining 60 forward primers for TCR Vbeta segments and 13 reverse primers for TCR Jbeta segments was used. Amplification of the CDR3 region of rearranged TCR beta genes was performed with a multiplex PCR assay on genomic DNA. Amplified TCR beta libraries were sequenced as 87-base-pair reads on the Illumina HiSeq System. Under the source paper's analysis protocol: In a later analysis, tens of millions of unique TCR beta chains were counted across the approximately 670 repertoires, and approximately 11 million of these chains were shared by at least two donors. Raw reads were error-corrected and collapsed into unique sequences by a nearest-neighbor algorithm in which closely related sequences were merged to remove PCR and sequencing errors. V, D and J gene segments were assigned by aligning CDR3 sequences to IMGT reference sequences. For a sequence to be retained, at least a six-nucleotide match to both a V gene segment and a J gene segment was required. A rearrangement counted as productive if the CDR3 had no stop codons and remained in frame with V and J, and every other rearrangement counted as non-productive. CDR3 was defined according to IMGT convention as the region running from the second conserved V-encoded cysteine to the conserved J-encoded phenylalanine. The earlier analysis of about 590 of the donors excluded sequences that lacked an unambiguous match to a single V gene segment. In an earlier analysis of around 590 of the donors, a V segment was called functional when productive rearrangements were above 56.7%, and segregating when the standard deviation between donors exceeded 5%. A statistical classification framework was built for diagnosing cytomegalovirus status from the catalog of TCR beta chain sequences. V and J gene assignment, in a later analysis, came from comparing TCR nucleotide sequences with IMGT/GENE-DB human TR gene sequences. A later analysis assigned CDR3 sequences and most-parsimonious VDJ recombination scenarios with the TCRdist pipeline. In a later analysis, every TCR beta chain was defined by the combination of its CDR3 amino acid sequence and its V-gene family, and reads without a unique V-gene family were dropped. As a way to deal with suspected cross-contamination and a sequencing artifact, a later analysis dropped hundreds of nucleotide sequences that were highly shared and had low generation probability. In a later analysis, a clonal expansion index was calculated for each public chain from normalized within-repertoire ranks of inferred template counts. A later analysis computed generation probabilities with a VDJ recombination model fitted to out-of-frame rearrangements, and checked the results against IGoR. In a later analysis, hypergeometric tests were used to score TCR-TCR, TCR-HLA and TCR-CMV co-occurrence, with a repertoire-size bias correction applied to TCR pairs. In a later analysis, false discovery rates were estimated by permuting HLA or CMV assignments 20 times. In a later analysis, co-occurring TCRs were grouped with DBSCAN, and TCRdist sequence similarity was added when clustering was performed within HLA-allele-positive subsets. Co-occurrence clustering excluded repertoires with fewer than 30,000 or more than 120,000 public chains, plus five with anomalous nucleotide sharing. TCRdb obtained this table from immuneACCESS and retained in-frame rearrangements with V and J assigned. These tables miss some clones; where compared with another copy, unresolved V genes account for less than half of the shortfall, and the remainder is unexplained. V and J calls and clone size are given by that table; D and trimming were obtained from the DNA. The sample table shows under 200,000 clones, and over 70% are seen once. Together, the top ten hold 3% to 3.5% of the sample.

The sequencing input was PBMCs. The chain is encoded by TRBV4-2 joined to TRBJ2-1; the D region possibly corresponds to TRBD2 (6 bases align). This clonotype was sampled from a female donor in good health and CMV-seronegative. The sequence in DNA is TGTGCCAGCAGCCTTTGGGGCGGGGCTTACAATGAGCAGTTCTTC. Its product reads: CASSLWGGAYNEQFF.